Listed here is a single T cell receptor beta chain. This entry comes from a study of blood T cell repertoires in COVID-19. Study overall: Italy, Spain and the United States were the sources of the convalescent and acute COVID-19 samples.

Assay: immunoSEQ multiplex PCR; the TCRdb copy retains only in-frame clones and omits some. The data show around 250,000 clones, 70% to 85% seen once. Germline-derived CDR1 and CDR2 are KGHSH and LQKENI. The trim removed 3 bases at V and 6 bases at J, leaving 5 bases unmatched. The CDR3 length is 13 residues. Sequencing was carried out using peripheral blood. The receptor comes from a woman at least 80 years old with acute or convalescent COVID-19. V gene TRBV18 combines with J gene TRBJ2-7; 7 positions match TRBD1. CDR3 sequence: CASSPGTEAEQYF. The CDR3 DNA reads as TGTGCCAGCTCACCCGGGACAGAAGCCGAGCAGTACTTC.